One and the same sample provided the 21 T cell receptor beta chains below, sequenced in a study of T cell responses to AZD1222 COVID-19 vaccine. Measured with immunoSEQ multiplex PCR; TCRdb has only the in-frame clones, and not every one. The sample includes roughly 120,000 clones, approximately 90% of them seen just once. Sequencing was performed on peripheral blood, taken 28 days after the second AZD1222 dose. These TCRs come from an adult who received the AZD1222 COVID-19 vaccine.

The chain is built from TRBV2 and TRBJ1-5; D gene unclear. There are 8 residues in the CDR3. The ends were cut back, 4 bases at V and 13 bases at J, with 2 bases in the middle. Germline V CDR1 and CDR2: SNHLY, FYNNEI. CDR3 bases: TGTGCCAGCAGTGGTCAGCATTTT. It codes for CASSGQHF.

The chain carries TRBV11-1 and TRBJ2-1, with TRBD1 matching 8 bases. This CDR3 region has 14 residues. J gave up 6 bases and V 5 bases, and 6 bases lay outside the gene matches. The germline V gene encodes CDR1 SGHAT and CDR2 FQDESV (reference sequence). CDR3 loop: CASSLQGVGNEQFF. The CDR3 nucleotides are TGTGCCAGCAGCCTACAGGGGGTCGGCAATGAGCAGTTCTTC.

The genes are TRBV7-2 and TRBJ1-2, with D possibly being TRBD1 (6 bases). V shed 1 base and J shed 8 bases, with 14 bases lying between them. CDR1 and CDR2 (germline): SGHTA, FQGNSA. This CDR3 comprises 14 residues. The CDR3 region has the DNA TGTGCCAGCAGCTTAGGCCAGGGGATGAACGGCTACACCTTC. It codes for CASSLGQGMNGYTF.

The rearrangement joins TRBV7-9 to TRBJ2-7, with D perhaps TRBD1 (5 bases). CDR1 and CDR2 from the germline V gene are SEHNR and FQNEAQ (reference sequence). Trimming left V 3 bases short and J 6 bases short, with 15 bases between. The CDR3 totals 14 residues. CDR3 in amino acids: CASSLGPGPGEQYF. CDR3 nucleotide sequence: TGTGCCAGCAGCTTGGGGCCGGGTCCAGGCGAGCAGTACTTC. Full variable domain (rest looked up from reference TRBV7-9 and TRBJ2-7): DTGVSQNPRHKITKRGQNVTFRCDPISEHNRLYWYRQTLGQGPEFLTYFQNEAQLEKSRLLSDRFSAERPKGSFSTLEIQRTEQGDSAMYLCASSLGPGPGEQYFGPGTRLTVT.

This rearrangement joins TRBV15 to TRBJ1-4, with unresolved D. Trimming took 0 bases from V and 0 from J, leaving 8 bases between them. Germline CDR1 LNHNV, CDR2 YYDKDF (reference sequence). The CDR3 is 16 amino acids. CDR3 loop: CATSRDKASTNEKLFF. The CDR3 bases are TGTGCCACCAGCAGAGATAAAGCTTCAACTAATGAAAAACTGTTTTTT.

The chain is built from TRBV2 and TRBJ1-6, with D uncertain. Trimming cost V 6 bases and J 6 bases, with 15 bases left between them. This CDR3 spans 15 amino acids. The germline CDR1 and CDR2 sequences are SNHLY and FYNNEI. CDR3 sequence reads: CASSHGNELNSPLHF. In DNA form, the CDR3 reads TGTGCCAGCAGCCATGGGAACGAGCTTAATTCACCCCTCCACTTT.

Details on this clone: Compared with germline, one end of the junction differs, possibly owing to a read error. The chain couples TRBV6-1 to TRBJ2-7; D is perhaps TRBD1 (6 bases). This CDR3 region has 12 residues. In germline, CDR1 is MNHNS, CDR2 SASEGT. The DNA of the CDR3 is TGTGCCAGCAGTGAGGCAATGGGACACCACGATTTC. This gives the protein CASSEAMGHHDF.

The chain couples TRBV2 to TRBJ1-3; 8 nucleotides match TRBD1. V shed 3 bases, J shed 1 base, and the junction held 2 bases outside the gene matches. The CDR3 runs 15 residues. The germline V gene encodes CDR1 SNHLY and CDR2 FYNNEI. As DNA, the CDR3 is TGTGCCAGCAGTGAGGACAGGGCGTCTGGAAACACCATATATTTT. As protein: CASSEDRASGNTIYF.

The V and J genes are TRBV27 and TRBJ1-3; 7 positions agree with TRBD1. The CDR3 extends over 18 amino acids. Germline V lookup: CDR1 MNHEY, CDR2 SMNVEV (reference sequence). Trimming removed 4 bases from V and 6 bases from J; junction bases left unmatched: 18. The CDR3 nucleotides are TGTGCCAGCAGTTACGGTAGGATCACAGGGGCCAAGATAAACACCATATATTTT. Its protein product is CASSYGRITGAKINTIYF.

V is TRBV19 and J is TRBJ1-4; 7 bases are shared with TRBD1. The CDR3 length is 15 residues. In germline, CDR1 is LNHDA, CDR2 SQIVND (reference sequence). V dropped 2 bases and J dropped 3; count of bases not matched to a gene: 3. This CDR3 is CASSIRTGSNEKLFF. The DNA of the CDR3 is TGTGCCAGTAGTATACGGACAGGTTCTAATGAAAAACTGTTTTTT.

In this sample, this clone turned up once. This chain uses TRBV5-4 with TRBJ2-1, with a possible D match to TRBD1 (5 bases). Germline assignment: CDR1 SGHNT and CDR2 YYREEE (reference sequence). CDR3 length: 12 residues. Trimming took off 1 base at V and 9 bases at J, with 8 bases between the two ends. DNA for the CDR3: TGTGCCAGCAGCTTGCAGGGCGGTGAGCAGTTCTTC. It specifies CASSLQGGEQFF.

The gene calls are TRBV7-8 and TRBJ1-1; 8 nucleotides align to TRBD1. Unmatched junction bases numbered 4, after V lost 2 bases and J lost 2 bases. The germline CDR1 and CDR2 sequences are SGHVS and FQNEAQ. The CDR3 consists of 15 residues. This chain's CDR3 is CASSLWDRSNTEAFF. The DNA of the CDR3 is TGTGCCAGCAGCTTATGGGACAGGAGTAACACTGAAGCTTTCTTT.

The rearrangement uses TRBV5-8 and TRBJ1-5, with TRBD1 as a possible D gene (6 bases). Germline assignment: CDR1 SGHTS and CDR2 YDEGEE. Trimming cost V 0 bases and J 3 bases, with 13 bases left between them. The CDR3 is 16 amino acids. CDR3 bases: TGTGCCAGCAGCTTGGCCGGTAGGGGGTACAATCAGCCCCAGCATTTT. Its protein product is CASSLAGRGYNQPQHF.

The V and J genes are TRBV9 and TRBJ1-1; a possible D gene is TRBD1 (6 bases). From germline, CDR1 is SGDLS and CDR2 YYNGEE. There are 15 residues in the CDR3. V dropped 4 bases and J dropped 4 bases, with 17 bases sitting between them. In DNA form, the CDR3 reads TGTGCCAGCAGCCCAGAGGGAACAGGGAGCACTGAAGCTTTCTTT. This gives the protein CASSPEGTGSTEAFF.

This chain joins TRBV7-9 and TRBJ2-2, with D perhaps matching TRBD1 (6 bases). Trimming cost V 1 base and J 1 base, with 7 bases left between them. Germline V gene data show CDR1 as SEHNR and CDR2 as FQNEAQ (reference sequence). CDR3 size: 15 residues. CDR3 DNA sequence: TGTGCCAGCAGCTTAGTACAGGGGAACACCGGGGAGCTGTTTTTT. Protein product: CASSLVQGNTGELFF.

The chain carries TRBV9 and TRBJ1-4; possibly TRBD1 for D (6 bases). Between the trimmed V and J ends, which lost 1 base and 6 bases, there was a span of 13 bases. This CDR3 is 15 amino acids long. Germline V lookup: CDR1 SGDLS, CDR2 YYNGEE. CDR3: CASSVIWGPDEKLFF. The CDR3 DNA reads TGTGCCAGCAGCGTAATATGGGGGCCGGATGAAAAACTGTTTTTT.

J is TRBJ2-5 and V is TRBV24-1, with D unresolved. The CDR3 is 15 residues long. V lost 1 base and J 5 bases, leaving 13 bases between the germline ends. The germline gives CDR1 KGHDR, CDR2 SFDVKD. The CDR3 DNA is TGTGCCACCAGTGATTTCGGCACAACTCGGGAGACCCAGTACTTC. It codes for CATSDFGTTRETQYF.

V is TRBV6-5 and J is TRBJ2-4, with 7 nucleotides matching TRBD1. The CDR3 contains 13 residues. Germline V gene sequence: CDR1 MNHEY, CDR2 SVGAGI. The junction had 5 bases not matched to a gene; V was cut back by 6 bases and J by 6 bases. In DNA, the CDR3 is TGTGCCAGCAGCGGACAGGTTGTAAACATTCAGTACTTC. Translation gives CASSGQVVNIQYF.

The genes are TRBV24-1 and TRBJ1-2, with D perhaps matching TRBD1 (5 bases). The CDR3 covers 14 residues. Germline CDR1 KGHDR, CDR2 SFDVKD. Trimming removed 2 bases at V and 4 bases at J, with 10 bases between. Written as DNA, the CDR3 is TGTGCCACCAGTGATTCGGGGCGGACCTATGGCTACACCTTC. It specifies CATSDSGRTYGYTF.

V is TRBV29-1 and J is TRBJ2-1, with TRBD1 matching over 9 bases. The trim removed 7 bases at V and 5 bases at J, leaving 3 bases unmatched. The CDR3 length is 12 residues. Germline V lookup: CDR1 SQVTM, CDR2 ANQGSEA. CDR3 region: CSGGQGNNEQFF. As DNA, the CDR3 is TGCAGCGGCGGACAGGGGAACAATGAGCAGTTCTTC.

V gene TRBV19 combines with J gene TRBJ2-6, with D unresolved. Germline CDR1 and CDR2: LNHDA and SQIVND (reference sequence). The CDR3 covers 14 residues. With 5 bases removed from V and 2 bases from J, the gap between germline ends came to 7 bases. The DNA of the CDR3 is TGTGCCAGTAGTTTCTCCCCTGGGGCCAACGTCCTGACTTTC. Protein sequence: CASSFSPGANVLTF.